This T cell receptor (beta chain) was captured in a study of blood T cell repertoires in COVID-19. This CDR3 has 15 amino acids. V trimming: 2 bases; J trimming: 4 bases; junction bases outside the gene matches: 5. Looked up from germline, CDR1 is MDHEN and CDR2 is SYDVKM. Generated by immunoSEQ multiplex PCR, the TCRdb table keeps only in-frame clones and is missing some. Here the sample spans some 49,000 clones, approximately 85% being singletons. This clone was counted at least ten times. The sample has other DNA sequences that encode this CDR3 too. The chain links TRBV28 to TRBJ1-5; 7 bases agree with TRBD1. The sequence was collected from a human donor in a cohort sampled during active COVID-19. Sequenced material: peripheral blood. CDR3 amino acids: CASSLAGGGNQPQHF. For the CDR3, the DNA is TGTGCCAGCAGTTTAGCAGGGGGTGGGAATCAGCCCCAGCATTTT.